These 8 T cell receptor beta chains came from one sample sequenced in a study of blood T cell repertoires in COVID-19. Produced via immunoSEQ multiplex PCR; TCRdb's table is partial and in-frame only. The sample consists of about 170,000 clones, 70% to 90% of them appearing once. The material sequenced was peripheral blood. The receptors stem from a woman aged 80 or over in a cohort sampled during active or convalescent COVID-19.

Only a few counts were recorded for this clone. The V and J genes are TRBV10-3 and TRBJ1-2, with 9 bases aligning to TRBD1. The CDR3 is made up of 14 amino acids. CDR1 is ENHRY and CDR2 is SYGVKD in the germline V gene. The V gene end was trimmed by 6 bases and the J gene end by 3 bases; junction bases not matched to a gene: 5. CDR3 region: CAISRQGEHYGYTF. The CDR3 DNA reads as TGTGCCATCAGCCGACAGGGGGAGCACTATGGCTACACCTTC.

The rearrangement joins TRBV7-9 to TRBJ2-7; 7 nucleotides align to TRBD1. Germline V gene sequence: CDR1 SEHNR, CDR2 FQNEAQ (reference sequence). CDR3 length: 16 amino acids. Trimming at V came to 5 bases and at J to 7 bases, leaving 17 bases not matched to a gene. As DNA, the CDR3 is TGTGCCAGCAGCCGATGGGACAGCGCACTTGGGATAGAGCAGTACTTC. This gives the protein CASSRWDSALGIEQYF.

The genes are TRBV18 and TRBJ1-2, with D possibly matching TRBD1 (6 bases). The CDR3 is made up of 14 amino acids. Trimming shortened V by 2 bases and J by 2 bases, and 9 bases separated the two germline ends. Germline V gene data show CDR1 as KGHSH and CDR2 as LQKENI. The CDR3 sequence: CASSPDRNNYGYTF. The CDR3 DNA follows: TGTGCCAGCTCACCAGACAGGAACAACTATGGCTACACCTTC.

The chain recombines TRBV2 with TRBJ1-6; D is possibly TRBD1 (6 bases). V was trimmed by 11 bases and J by 0 bases, leaving 14 bases between them. Germline CDR1 is SNHLY and CDR2 is FYNNEI. This CDR3 contains 15 residues. The chain's CDR3 is CALRTGSSYNSPLHF. For the CDR3, the DNA is TGTGCCTTACGAACAGGGAGCTCCTATAATTCACCCCTCCACTTT.

This rearrangement joins TRBV7-9 to TRBJ1-1; TRBD1 matches 10 bases. Germline-derived CDR1 and CDR2 are SEHNR and FQNEAQ (reference sequence). Germline trimming cut 3 bases from V and 4 bases from J; bases unmatched to any gene: 11. This CDR3 region has 17 residues. The CDR3 is CASSLGDRGDRGTEAFF. The CDR3 DNA reads TGTGCCAGCAGCTTGGGGGACAGGGGAGATAGGGGCACTGAAGCTTTCTTT.

V usage is TRBV3-1 (or the pseudogene TRBV3-2) and J usage is TRBJ2-1; 8 nucleotides line up with TRBD2. The trim removed 4 bases at V and 10 bases at J, leaving 18 bases unmatched. Germline-derived CDR1 and CDR2 are LGHDT and YNNKEL (reference sequence). The CDR3 consists of 17 residues. The CDR3 spells CASSRASSGYTLGEQFF. The CDR3, as DNA: TGTGCCAGCAGCCGAGCTTCTAGCGGGTATACTCTAGGCGAGCAGTTCTTC.

This clone was observed a single time. The genes are TRBV5-1 and TRBJ1-4; a possible D gene is TRBD1 (5 bases). Trimming removed 4 bases from V and 2 bases from J, with 9 bases in between. Germline assignment: CDR1 SGHRS and CDR2 YFSETQ. This CDR3 comprises 14 residues. This chain's CDR3 is CASSPGLTNEKLFF. The DNA for the CDR3 is TGCGCCAGCAGCCCAGGGTTGACTAATGAAAAACTGTTTTTT.

The chain recombines TRBV28 with TRBJ2-5, with D possibly matching TRBD2 (7 bases). The germline V gene encodes CDR1 MDHEN and CDR2 SYDVKM. Deletions cut 2 bases from V and 5 bases from J, with 24 bases between. The length of the CDR3 is 18 residues. In nucleotides, the CDR3 is TGTGCCAGCAGTTTAAGGTCGCGGGGGCGTATCCCCTCGGAGACCCAGTACTTC. Translated: CASSLRSRGRIPSETQYF.